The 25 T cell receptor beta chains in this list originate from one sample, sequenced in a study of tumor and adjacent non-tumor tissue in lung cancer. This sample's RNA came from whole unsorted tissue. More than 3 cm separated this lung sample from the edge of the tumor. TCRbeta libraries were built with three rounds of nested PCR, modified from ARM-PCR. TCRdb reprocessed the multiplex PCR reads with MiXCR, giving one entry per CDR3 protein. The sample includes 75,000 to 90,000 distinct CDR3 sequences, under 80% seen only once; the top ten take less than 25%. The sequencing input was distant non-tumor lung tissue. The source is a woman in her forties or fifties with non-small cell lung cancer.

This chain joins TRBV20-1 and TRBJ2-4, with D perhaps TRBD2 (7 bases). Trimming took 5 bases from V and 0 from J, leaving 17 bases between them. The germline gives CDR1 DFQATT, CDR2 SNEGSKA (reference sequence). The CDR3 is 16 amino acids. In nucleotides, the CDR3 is TGCAGTGCTCCGAAGGGGGGGAGGGTAGCCAAAAACATTCAGTACTTC. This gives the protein CSAPKGGRVAKNIQYF.

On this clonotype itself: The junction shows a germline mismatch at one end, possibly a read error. The CDR3 loop reads CASSLEALNTEELFF. For the CDR3, the DNA is TGCGCCAGCAGCTTGGAAGCCCTTAACACCGAGGAGCTGTTTTTT. The V call is TRBV5-1, the J call TRBJ2-2; no clear D. The CDR3 contains 15 residues. Germline assignment: CDR1 SGHRS and CDR2 YFSETQ.

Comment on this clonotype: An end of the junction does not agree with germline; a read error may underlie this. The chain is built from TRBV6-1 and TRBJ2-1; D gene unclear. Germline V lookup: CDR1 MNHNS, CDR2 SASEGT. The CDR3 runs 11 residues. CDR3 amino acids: CASSEWGEQLF. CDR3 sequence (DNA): TGTGCCAGCAGTGAGTGGGGTGAGCAACTCTTC.

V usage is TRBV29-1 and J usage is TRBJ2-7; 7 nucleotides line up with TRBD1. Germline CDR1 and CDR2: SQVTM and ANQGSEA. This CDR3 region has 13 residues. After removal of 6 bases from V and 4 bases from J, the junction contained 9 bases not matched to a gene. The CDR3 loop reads CSVRGRGNYEQYF. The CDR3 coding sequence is TGCAGCGTCCGGGGCAGGGGGAATTACGAGCAGTACTTC.

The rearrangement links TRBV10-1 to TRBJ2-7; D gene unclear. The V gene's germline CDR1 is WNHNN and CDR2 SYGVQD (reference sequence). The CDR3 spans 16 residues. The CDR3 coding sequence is TGCACCGGCAGTGAGTCAACTCTCCCAGGTCCCTACGAGCAGTACTTC. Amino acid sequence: CTGSESTLPGPYEQYF.

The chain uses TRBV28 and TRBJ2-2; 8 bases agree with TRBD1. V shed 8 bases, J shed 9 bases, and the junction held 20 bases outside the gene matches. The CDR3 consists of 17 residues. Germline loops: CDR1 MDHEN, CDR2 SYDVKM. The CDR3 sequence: CASGGGQGAFSNRELFF. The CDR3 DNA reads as TGTGCCAGCGGGGGTGGACAGGGTGCTTTCTCCAACAGGGAGCTGTTTTTT.

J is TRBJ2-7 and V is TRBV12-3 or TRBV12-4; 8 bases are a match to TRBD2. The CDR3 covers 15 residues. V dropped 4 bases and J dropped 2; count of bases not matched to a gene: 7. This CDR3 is CASSSRREGPYEQYF. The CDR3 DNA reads TGTGCCAGCAGTTCTCGACGGGAGGGGCCCTACGAGCAGTACTTC.

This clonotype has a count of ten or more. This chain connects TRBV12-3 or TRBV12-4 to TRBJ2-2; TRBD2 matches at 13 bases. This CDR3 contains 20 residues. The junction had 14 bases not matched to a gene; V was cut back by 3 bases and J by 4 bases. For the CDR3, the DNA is TGTGCCAGCAGTTTTAGGGACAGGACTAGCGGGAGAATTCCCACCGGGGAGCTGTTTTTT. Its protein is CASSFRDRTSGRIPTGELFF.

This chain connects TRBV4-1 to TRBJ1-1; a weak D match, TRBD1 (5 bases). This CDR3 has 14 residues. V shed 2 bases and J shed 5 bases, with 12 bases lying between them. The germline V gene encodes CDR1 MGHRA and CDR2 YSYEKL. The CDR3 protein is CASSQRTGETEAFF. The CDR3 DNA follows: TGCGCCAGCAGCCAACGGACGGGGGAGACTGAAGCTTTCTTT.

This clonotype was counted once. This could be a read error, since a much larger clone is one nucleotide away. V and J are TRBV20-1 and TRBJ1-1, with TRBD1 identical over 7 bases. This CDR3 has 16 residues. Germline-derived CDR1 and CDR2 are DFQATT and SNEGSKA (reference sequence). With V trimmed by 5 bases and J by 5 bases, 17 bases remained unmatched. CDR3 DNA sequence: TGCAGTGCTGTCGAATCCCAGGGGGGCTTGGGTACTGAAGCTTTCTTT. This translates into CSAVESQGGLGTEAFF.

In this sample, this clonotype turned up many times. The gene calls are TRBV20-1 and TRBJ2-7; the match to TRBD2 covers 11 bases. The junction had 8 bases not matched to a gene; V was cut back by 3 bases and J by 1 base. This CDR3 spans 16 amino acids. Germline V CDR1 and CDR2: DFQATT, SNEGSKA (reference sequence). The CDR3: CSARETSGTFSYEQYF. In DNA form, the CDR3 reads TGCAGTGCTAGGGAGACTAGCGGGACGTTTTCCTACGAGCAGTACTTC.

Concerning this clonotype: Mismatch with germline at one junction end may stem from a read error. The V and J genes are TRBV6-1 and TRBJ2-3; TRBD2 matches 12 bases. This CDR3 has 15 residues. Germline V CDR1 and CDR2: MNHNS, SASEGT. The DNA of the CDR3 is TGTGCAAGCAGTGAACTAGCGGGAGGCACAGAAACTCAGTATTTT. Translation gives CASSELAGGTETQYF.

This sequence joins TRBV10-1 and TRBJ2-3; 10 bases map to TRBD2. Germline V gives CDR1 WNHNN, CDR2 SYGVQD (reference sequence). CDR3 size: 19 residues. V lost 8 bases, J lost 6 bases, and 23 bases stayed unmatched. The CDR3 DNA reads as TGCGCCAGCCGTCAGATAAGGGATAAGCCCCTAGCGGGGGATGATACGCAGTATTTT. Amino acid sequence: CASRQIRDKPLAGDDTQYF.

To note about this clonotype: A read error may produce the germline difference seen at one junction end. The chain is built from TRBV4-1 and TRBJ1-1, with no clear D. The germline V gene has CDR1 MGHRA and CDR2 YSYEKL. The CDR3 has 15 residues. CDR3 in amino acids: CASSHVDGWRTEASF. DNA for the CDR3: TGCGCCAGCAGCCACGTAGACGGCTGGAGGACTGAAGCTTCCTTT.

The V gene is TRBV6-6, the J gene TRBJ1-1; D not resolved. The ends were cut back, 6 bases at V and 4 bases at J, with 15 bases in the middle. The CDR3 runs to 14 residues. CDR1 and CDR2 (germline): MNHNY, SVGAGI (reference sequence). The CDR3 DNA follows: TGTGCCAGCAGCCCCTGGACGGCTAGCACTGAAGCTTTCTTT. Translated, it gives CASSPWTASTEAFF.

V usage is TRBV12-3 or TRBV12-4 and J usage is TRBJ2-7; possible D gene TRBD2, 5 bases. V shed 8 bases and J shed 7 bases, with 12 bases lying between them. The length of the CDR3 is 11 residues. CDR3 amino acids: CASLSRREQYF. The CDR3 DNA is TGTGCCAGCCTGTCCCGGAGGGAGCAGTACTTC.

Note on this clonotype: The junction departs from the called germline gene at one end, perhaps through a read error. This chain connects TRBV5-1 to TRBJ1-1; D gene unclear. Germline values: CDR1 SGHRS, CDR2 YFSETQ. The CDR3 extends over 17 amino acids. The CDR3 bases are TGCGCCAGCAGCTCGGGCAATGAGGCAGAATTGAATACTGAAGCTTTCTTT. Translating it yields CASSSGNEAELNTEAFF.

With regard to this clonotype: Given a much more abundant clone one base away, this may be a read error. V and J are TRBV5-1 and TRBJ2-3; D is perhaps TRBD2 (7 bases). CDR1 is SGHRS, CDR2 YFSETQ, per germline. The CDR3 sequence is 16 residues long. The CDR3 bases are TGCACCAGCAGCCTCAGAGGGGGGAGGGCCACAGATACGCAGTATTTT. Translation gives CTSSLRGGRATDTQYF.

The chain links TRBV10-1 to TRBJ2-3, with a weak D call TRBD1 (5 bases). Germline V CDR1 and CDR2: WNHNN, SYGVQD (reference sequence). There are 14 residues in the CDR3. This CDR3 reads CVRSDGRVQDTQYF. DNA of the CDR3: TGCGTCAGGAGTGATGGCAGGGTGCAGGATACGCAGTATTTT.

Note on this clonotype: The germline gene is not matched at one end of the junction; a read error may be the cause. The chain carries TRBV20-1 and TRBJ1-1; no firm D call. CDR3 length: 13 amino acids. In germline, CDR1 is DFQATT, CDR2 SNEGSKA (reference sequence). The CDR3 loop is CSVPVGRSIEAFF. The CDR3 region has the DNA TGCAGTGTCCCCGTCGGGCGTTCGATTGAAGCTTTCTTC.

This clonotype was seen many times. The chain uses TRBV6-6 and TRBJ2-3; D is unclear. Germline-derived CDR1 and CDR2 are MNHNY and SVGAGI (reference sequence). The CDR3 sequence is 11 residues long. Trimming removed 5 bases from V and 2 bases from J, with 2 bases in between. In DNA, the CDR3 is TGTGCCAGCAGTAACACAGATACGCAGTATTTT. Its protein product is CASSNTDTQYF.

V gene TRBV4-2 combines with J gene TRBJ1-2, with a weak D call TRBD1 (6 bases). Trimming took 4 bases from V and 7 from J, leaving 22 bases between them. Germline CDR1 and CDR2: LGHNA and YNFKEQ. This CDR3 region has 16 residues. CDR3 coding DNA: TGTGCCAGCAGCCCAGAGAGTACAGGGCGGCCGGTTGGCTACACCTTC. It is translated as CASSPESTGRPVGYTF.

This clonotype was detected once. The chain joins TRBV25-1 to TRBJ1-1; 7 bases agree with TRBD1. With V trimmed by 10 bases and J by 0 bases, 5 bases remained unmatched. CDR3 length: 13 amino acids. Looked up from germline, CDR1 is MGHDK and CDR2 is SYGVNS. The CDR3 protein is CATKGQMNTEAFF. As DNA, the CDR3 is TGTGCCACCAAGGGACAGATGAACACTGAAGCTTTCTTT. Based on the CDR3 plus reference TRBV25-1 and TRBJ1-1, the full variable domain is EADIYQTPRYLVIGTGKKITLECSQTMGHDKMYWYQQDPGMELHLIHYSYGVNSTEKGDLSSESTVSRIRTEHFPLTLESARPSHTSQYLCATKGQMNTEAFFGQGTRLTVV.

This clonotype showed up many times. The CDR3 DNA reads TGTGCCAGCAGTTACGCGGCAGTCCGAGAGACCCAGTACTTC. The encoded protein is CASSYAAVRETQYF. The chain combines TRBV6-2 or TRBV6-3 with TRBJ2-5, with D uncertain. Germline loops: CDR1 MNHEY, CDR2 SVGEGT. The CDR3 totals 14 residues. V lost 2 bases, J lost 4 bases, and 11 bases lay in between.

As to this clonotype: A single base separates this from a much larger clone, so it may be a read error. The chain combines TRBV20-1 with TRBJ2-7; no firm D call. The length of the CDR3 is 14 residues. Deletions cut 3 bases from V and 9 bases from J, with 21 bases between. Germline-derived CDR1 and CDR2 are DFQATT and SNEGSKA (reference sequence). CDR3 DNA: TGCAGTGCTAGTCTTAGCAGATTTACCAACGGGCAGTACTTC. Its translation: CSASLSRFTNGQYF.